These 24 T cell receptor beta chains came from one sample sequenced in a study of blood T cell repertoires in COVID-19. Generated by immunoSEQ multiplex PCR, the TCRdb table keeps only in-frame clones and is missing some. This sample has about 160,000 clones, with under 95% found just once. The source material was peripheral blood. These receptors were obtained from a man in his fifties or sixties with active or convalescent COVID-19.

This clone has a handful of counts. The rearrangement uses TRBV10-2 and TRBJ2-2; 7 nucleotides line up with TRBD1. The germline gives CDR1 WSHSY, CDR2 SAAADI. Trimming took 2 bases from V and 0 from J; bases not matched to a gene: 0. The CDR3 contains 15 residues. CDR3 coding DNA: TGCGCCAGCAGTGAGGGGACAGCGAACACCGGGGAGCTGTTTTTT. It translates to CASSEGTANTGELFF.

J is TRBJ1-2 and V is TRBV7-9, with TRBD1 matching over 10 bases. Germline trimming cut 5 bases from V and 3 bases from J; bases unmatched to any gene: 9. This CDR3 has 16 residues. From germline, CDR1 is SEHNR and CDR2 FQNEAQ (reference sequence). This CDR3 is CASSKGTGADDYGYTF. CDR3 DNA: TGTGCCAGCAGCAAAGGGACAGGGGCCGACGACTATGGCTACACCTTC. The full variable domain, completed using reference TRBV7-9 and TRBJ1-2, is DTGVSQNPRHKITKRGQNVTFRCDPISEHNRLYWYRQTLGQGPEFLTYFQNEAQLEKSRLLSDRFSAERPKGSFSTLEIQRTEQGDSAMYLCASSKGTGADDYGYTFGSGTRLTVV.

CDR3 in DNA: TGTGCCAGCAGTTACTCTAGAGTCATGAACACTGAAGCTTTCTTT. Its protein product is CASSYSRVMNTEAFF. This sequence joins TRBV6-5 and TRBJ1-1; D uncertain. The CDR3 is made up of 15 amino acids. Germline CDR1 MNHEY, CDR2 SVGAGI. V was shortened by 0 bases and J by 0 bases, with 8 bases between the two germline ends.

V gene TRBV7-9 combines with J gene TRBJ2-1; no reliable D call. Germline CDR1 reads SEHNR; CDR2 reads FQNEAQ (reference sequence). Between the trimmed V and J ends, which lost 5 bases and 7 bases, there was a span of 12 bases. This CDR3 has 13 residues. The DNA for the CDR3 is TGTGCCAGCAGCAAATATGTAAATAATGAGCAGTTCTTC. This sequence encodes CASSKYVNNEQFF.

The chain is built from TRBV18 and TRBJ1-1; D is unresolved. The V gene's germline CDR1 is KGHSH and CDR2 LQKENI. With 1 base removed from V and 5 bases from J, the gap between germline ends came to 8 bases. This CDR3 has 13 residues. In DNA, the CDR3 is TGTGCCAGCTCACCACGGAGGGAAACTGAAGCTTTCTTT. Its translation: CASSPRRETEAFF. Complete variable domain (other parts from reference TRBV18 and TRBJ1-1): NAGVMQNPRHLVRRRGQEARLRCSPMKGHSHVYWYRQLPEEGLKFMVYLQKENIIDESGMPKERFSAEFPKEGPSILRIQQVVRGDSAAYFCASSPRRETEAFFGQGTRLTVV.

The rearrangement links TRBV5-1 to TRBJ2-2; D is ambiguous. The CDR3 contains 15 residues. Germline-derived CDR1 and CDR2 are SGHRS and YFSETQ. The germline V and J ends were trimmed by 4 bases and 1 base, with 11 bases remaining between them. The CDR3 sequence is CASSPKTVNTGELFF. The DNA of the CDR3 is TGCGCCAGCAGCCCCAAAACAGTGAACACCGGGGAGCTGTTTTTT.

The genes are TRBV5-8 and TRBJ2-3; the match to TRBD2 covers 14 bases. Germline trimming cut 4 bases from V and 6 bases from J; bases unmatched to any gene: 7. CDR1 and CDR2 (germline): SGHTS, YDEGEE. The length of the CDR3 is 16 residues. CDR3 nucleotides: TGTGCCAGCAGCCTCGGGACTAGCGGGGGTGTGGATACGCAGTATTTT. It codes for CASSLGTSGGVDTQYF. The variable domain in full, with the rest retrieved from reference TRBV5-8 and TRBJ2-3, is EAGVTQSPTHLIKTRGQQATLRCSPISGHTSVYWYQQALGLGLQFLLWYDEGEERNRGNFPPRFSGRQFPNYSSELNVNALELEDSALYLCASSLGTSGGVDTQYFGPGTRLTVL.

The V and J genes are TRBV7-9 and TRBJ2-2; the match to TRBD1 covers 8 bases. Germline CDR1 is SEHNR and CDR2 is FQNEAQ (reference sequence). Trimming took 4 bases from V and 5 from J; bases not matched to a gene: 6. CDR3 length equals 15 residues. The CDR3 bases are TGTGCCAGCAGCTACACCGGGACAGGTACCGGGGAGCTGTTTTTT. It codes for CASSYTGTGTGELFF.

The genes are TRBV7-6 and TRBJ1-2, with a possible D match to TRBD1 (5 bases). V shed 5 bases and J shed 6 bases, with 13 bases lying between them. From germline, CDR1 is SGHVS and CDR2 FNYEAQ. CDR3 length equals 13 residues. The chain's CDR3 is CASSPTQDDGYTF. For the CDR3, the DNA is TGTGCCAGCAGCCCCACACAGGACGATGGCTACACCTTC.

V gene TRBV5-4 combines with J gene TRBJ2-2, with TRBD1 as a possible D gene (6 bases). V shed 0 bases and J shed 5 bases, with 8 bases lying between them. The CDR3 is 14 residues long. CDR1 is SGHNT and CDR2 is YYREEE in the germline V gene (reference sequence). The CDR3: CASSLGTGTGELFF. Written as DNA, the CDR3 is TGTGCCAGCAGCTTGGGCACAGGGACCGGGGAGCTGTTTTTT.

This sequence joins TRBV24-1 and TRBJ2-7; the match to TRBD1 covers 7 bases. Per germline, CDR1 KGHDR and CDR2 SFDVKD. The CDR3 is made up of 14 amino acids. V was clipped by 6 bases and J by 5 bases; unmatched bases: 9. CDR3 nucleotide sequence: TGTGCCACCAGTTTGGCGACAGGGATACACGAGCAGTACTTC. Protein: CATSLATGIHEQYF.

This chain connects TRBV7-5 to TRBJ2-7; the table's TRBD1 call for D was not verified on the DNA. TRBV7-5 corresponds to a pseudogene. The CDR3 consists of 17 residues. The CDR3 DNA follows: TGTGTCAGAAGCTCCTGCCGGACAGGGGAAAACTCCTACGAGCAGTACTTC. Encoded protein: CVRSSCRTGENSYEQYF.

V is TRBV2 and J is TRBJ1-2; D is undetermined. This CDR3 has 12 amino acids. Germline V gene sequence: CDR1 SNHLY, CDR2 FYNNEI. V lost 1 base to trimming and J lost 13 bases, with 13 bases between them. The CDR3 spells CASSEGPGLGTF. In DNA form, the CDR3 reads TGTGCCAGCAGTGAAGGTCCGGGTCTAGGCACCTTC.

The rearrangement uses TRBV9 and TRBJ2-3; 15 nucleotides align to TRBD2. J lost 2 bases, V lost 2 bases, and 6 bases had no gene match. CDR3 length equals 18 residues. Germline V CDR1 and CDR2: SGDLS, YYNGEE. In DNA, the CDR3 is TGTGCCAGCAGCGTCAGGACTAGCGGGGGGGCCCCCACAGATACGCAGTATTTT. Translated: CASSVRTSGGAPTDTQYF.

This chain uses TRBV6-5 with TRBJ1-3; D not resolved. The CDR3 contains 16 residues. The germline V and J ends were trimmed by 0 bases and 3 bases, with 12 bases remaining between them. Germline V gene data show CDR1 as MNHEY and CDR2 as SVGAGI. The CDR3 coding sequence is TGTGCCAGCAGTTACTCGGCAGGCTCGATTGGAAACACCATATATTTT. Translated, it gives CASSYSAGSIGNTIYF.

The chain combines TRBV7-6 with TRBJ1-4; D is undetermined. This CDR3 is 18 amino acids long. Trimming took 0 bases from V and 0 from J, leaving 14 bases between them. Germline CDR1 reads SGHVS; CDR2 reads FNYEAQ. CDR3 nucleotides: TGTGCCAGCAGCTTAGCGCTAAGACGCGGTACAACTAATGAAAAACTGTTTTTT. Protein sequence: CASSLALRRGTTNEKLFF.

This clone was recorded only once. The chain is built from TRBV3-1 (or the pseudogene TRBV3-2) and TRBJ2-1; 7 bases are shared with TRBD2. CDR1 LGHDT and CDR2 YNNKEL come from the germline V gene (reference sequence). CDR3 length: 16 residues. V trimming: 4 bases; J trimming: 2 bases; junction bases outside the gene matches: 8. CDR3 DNA: TGTGCCAGCAGCCCTGAAGCGGGGCTACCCTACAATGAGCAGTTCTTC. This sequence encodes CASSPEAGLPYNEQFF.

The table lists this clone with a count of one. The chain has TRBV5-4 and TRBJ1-1, with TRBD1 matching 9 bases. Germline lookup yields CDR1 SGHNT and CDR2 YYREEE (reference sequence). There are 15 residues in the CDR3. Trimming took 4 bases from V and 5 from J; bases not matched to a gene: 9. CDR3 sequence (DNA): TGTGCCAGCAGCCTTGCCGGGACAGGGACGACTGAAGCTTTCTTT. Translation gives CASSLAGTGTTEAFF.

The chain couples TRBV7-2 to TRBJ1-2, with D possibly TRBD1 on 6 matching bases. The CDR3 consists of 15 residues. Trimming removed 1 base at V and 3 bases at J, with 12 bases between. Germline-derived CDR1 and CDR2 are SGHTA and FQGNSA. This CDR3 is CASSLDQGSDYGYTF. The CDR3 DNA reads TGTGCCAGCAGCTTAGATCAGGGGTCGGACTATGGCTACACCTTC.

The chain recombines TRBV18 with TRBJ1-3; D might be TRBD1 (6 bases). V lost 6 bases, J lost 2 bases, and 14 bases lay in between. Germline values: CDR1 KGHSH, CDR2 LQKENI. The CDR3 length is 15 residues. The CDR3 here is CASSPNRETGNTIYF. DNA of the CDR3: TGTGCCAGCTCGCCAAACAGGGAAACTGGAAACACCATATATTTT.

The count of this clone is one. The rearrangement uses TRBV3-1 (or the pseudogene TRBV3-2) and TRBJ2-7, with D possibly TRBD1 on 5 matching bases. The V and J ends lost 3 bases and 0 bases respectively, with 6 bases between them. Per the germline V gene, CDR1 is LGHDT and CDR2 is YNNKEL (reference sequence). The CDR3 extends over 13 amino acids. The chain's CDR3 is CASSQGPSYEQYF. The DNA for the CDR3 is TGTGCCAGCAGCCAGGGGCCCTCCTACGAGCAGTACTTC.

The rearrangement joins TRBV15 to TRBJ1-1; a weak D match, TRBD1 (6 bases). Between the trimmed V and J ends, which lost 0 bases and 5 bases, there was a span of 13 bases. CDR1 and CDR2 from the germline V gene are LNHNV and YYDKDF (reference sequence). The CDR3 has 15 amino acids. The CDR3 is CATSRELPGETEAFF. CDR3 sequence (DNA): TGTGCCACCAGCAGAGAGTTACCAGGGGAAACTGAAGCTTTCTTT.

As to this clone: Other DNA sequences in this specimen translate into the identical CDR3. V is TRBV19 and J is TRBJ1-6; possible D gene TRBD1, 5 bases. The CDR3 covers 15 residues. Germline-derived CDR1 and CDR2 are LNHDA and SQIVND (reference sequence). The ends were cut back, 3 bases at V and 14 bases at J, with 20 bases in the middle. The CDR3 coding sequence is TGTGCCAGTAGTATGGAGACAGTGCCCCTGAGGACCCTCCACTTT. Its translation: CASSMETVPLRTLHF.

CDR3 bases: TGCGCCAGCAGCTATGCTCCGGGACAGGGGTTTTTGGGCACTGAAGCTTTCTTT. It codes for CASSYAPGQGFLGTEAFF. The chain employs TRBV5-1 and TRBJ1-1, with TRBD1 matching over 10 bases. Looked up from germline, CDR1 is SGHRS and CDR2 is YFSETQ. The CDR3 spans 18 residues. V gave up 3 bases and J gave up 4 bases; unmatched junction bases: 15.